Listed below are T cell receptor beta chains from one sample, sequenced in a study of T cell responses to AZD1222 COVID-19 vaccine. Clones were read by immunoSEQ multiplex PCR, and TCRdb kept only the in-frame ones, dropping some. The sample includes around 100,000 clones, over 90% of them seen just once. This sample comprised peripheral blood, obtained on day 0 of AZD1222 vaccination. Receptors originate from an adult in good health. The CDR3 runs from the conserved cysteine through the conserved F or W. Fields, in order: D gene, clone size, V gene, J gene, CDR3 protein, CDR3 DNA. D genes are given only for firm matches. Clone size, where shown, is once, few, many, or a class for clones that have expanded.

D: NA
size: NA
V: TRBV21-1
J: TRBJ1-5
CDR3: CASRYQPQHF
DNA: TGTGCCTCCCGTTATCAGCCCCAGCATTTT

D: TRBD2
size: NA
V: TRBV11-3
J: TRBJ2-5
CDR3: CASSESGVQETQYF
DNA: TGTGCCAGCAGCGAGAGCGGGGTCCAAGAGACCCAGTACTTC

D: TRBD2
size: NA
V: TRBV19
J: TRBJ2-2
CDR3: CASHKTSGNTGELFF
DNA: TGTGCCAGCCATAAGACTAGCGGAAACACCGGGGAGCTGTTTTTT

D: TRBD2
size: NA
V: TRBV5-1
J: TRBJ2-5
CDR3: CASSQRTSEETQYF
DNA: TGCGCCAGCAGCCAAAGGACTAGCGAAGAGACCCAGTACTTC

D: TRBD1
size: NA
V: TRBV2
J: TRBJ2-5
CDR3: CASSEWDRGGETQYF
DNA: TGTGCCAGCAGTGAATGGGACAGGGGCGGAGAGACCCAGTACTTC

D: NA
size: NA
V: TRBV4-2
J: TRBJ2-6
CDR3: CASSQQGGPSGANVLTF
DNA: TGTGCCAGCAGCCAACAGGGGGGGCCTTCTGGGGCCAACGTCCTGACTTTC

D: TRBD1
size: NA
V: TRBV30
J: TRBJ2-7
CDR3: CAWTSGTGGSEQYF
DNA: TGTGCCTGGACCTCCGGGACAGGGGGGTCCGAGCAGTACTTC

D: NA
size: NA
V: TRBV3-1/TRBV3-2
J: TRBJ2-2
CDR3: CASKNAGELFF
DNA: TGTGCCAGCAAGAACGCCGGGGAGCTGTTTTTT

D: NA
size: NA
V: TRBV9
J: TRBJ2-5
CDR3: CASSVALGAWETQYF
DNA: TGTGCCAGCAGCGTAGCTCTAGGAGCATGGGAGACCCAGTACTTC

D: NA
size: NA
V: TRBV2
J: TRBJ1-2
CDR3: CASTPKVLYYGYTF
DNA: TGTGCCAGCACCCCGAAGGTTCTCTACTATGGCTACACCTTC

D: TRBD1
size: NA
V: TRBV30
J: TRBJ1-6
CDR3: CAWSPGQGDSPLHF
DNA: TGTGCCTGGAGTCCGGGACAGGGGGATTCACCCCTCCACTTT

D: NA
size: NA
V: TRBV5-1
J: TRBJ2-3
CDR3: CASSLGPGALDTQYF
DNA: TGCGCCAGCAGCTTGGGTCCAGGGGCTCTAGATACGCAGTATTTT

D: TRBD2
size: NA
V: TRBV5-1
J: TRBJ2-1
CDR3: CASSLPAGGNYNEQFF
DNA: TGCGCCAGCAGCTTGCCGGCGGGAGGGAACTACAATGAGCAGTTCTTC

D: NA
size: NA
V: TRBV3-1/TRBV3-2
J: TRBJ1-2
CDR3: CASDPGMKGLRDGYTF
DNA: TGTGCCAGCGACCCAGGGATGAAGGGGCTGAGGGATGGCTACACCTTC

D: TRBD1
size: NA
V: TRBV29-1
J: TRBJ1-3
CDR3: CSVEDRRTGVTGNTIYF
DNA: TGCAGCGTTGAAGATCGCCGGACAGGGGTTACTGGAAACACCATATATTTT

D: NA
size: NA
V: TRBV1
J: TRBJ2-1
CDR3: CTSSQDFRHFREQFF
DNA: TGCACCAGCAGCCAAGATTTTCGGCATTTTCGTGAGCAGTTCTTC

D: NA
size: NA
V: TRBV3-1/TRBV3-2
J: TRBJ1-4
CDR3: CASSQDRYEKLFF
DNA: TGTGCCAGCAGCCAAGACAGATATGAAAAACTGTTTTTT

D: TRBD2
size: once
V: TRBV5-1
J: TRBJ2-5
CDR3: CASSLWVAGAQETQYF
DNA: TGCGCCAGCAGCTTGTGGGTAGCGGGAGCCCAAGAGACCCAGTACTTC

D: NA
size: NA
V: TRBV7-9
J: TRBJ2-3
CDR3: CASSRRALHTQYF
DNA: TGTGCCAGCAGCCGGAGAGCCCTCCATACGCAGTATTTT

D: TRBD1
size: NA
V: TRBV2
J: TRBJ2-5
CDR3: CASSLQGNKETQYF
DNA: TGTGCCAGCAGTCTACAGGGGAACAAAGAGACCCAGTACTTC

D: TRBD2
size: NA
V: TRBV5-1
J: TRBJ2-3
CDR3: CASSSGLAGRTDTQYF
DNA: TGCGCCAGCAGCTCCGGACTAGCGGGTCGCACAGATACGCAGTATTTT